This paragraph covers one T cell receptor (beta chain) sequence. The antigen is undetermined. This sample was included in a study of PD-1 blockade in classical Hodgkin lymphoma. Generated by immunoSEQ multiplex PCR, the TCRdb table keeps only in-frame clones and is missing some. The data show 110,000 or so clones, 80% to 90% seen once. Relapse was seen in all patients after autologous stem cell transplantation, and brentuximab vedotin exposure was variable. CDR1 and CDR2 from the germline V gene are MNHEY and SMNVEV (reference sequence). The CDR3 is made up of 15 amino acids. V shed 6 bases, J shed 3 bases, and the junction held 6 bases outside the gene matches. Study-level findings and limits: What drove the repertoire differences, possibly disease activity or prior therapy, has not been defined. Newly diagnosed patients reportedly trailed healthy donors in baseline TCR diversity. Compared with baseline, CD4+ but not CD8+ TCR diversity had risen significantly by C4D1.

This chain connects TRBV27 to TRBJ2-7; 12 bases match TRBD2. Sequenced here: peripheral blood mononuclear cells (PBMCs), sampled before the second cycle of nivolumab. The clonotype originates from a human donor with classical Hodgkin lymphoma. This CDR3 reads CASSLGTSGYYEQYF. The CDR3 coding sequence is TGTGCCAGCAGCTTAGGGACTAGCGGGTACTACGAGCAGTACTTC.